A selection of T cell receptor beta chains follows, all from one sample in a study of OX40 agonist ivuxolimab in advanced cancers. Data came from immunoSEQ multiplex PCR; TCRdb stores just in-frame clones and leaves some out. The sample consists of under 80,000 clones, around 91% of them appearing once. The starting material was CD4+ or CD8+ T cells sorted from blood, obtained in a trial of the OX40 agonist ivuxolimab. These receptors came from an adult with an advanced solid tumor such as melanoma, head and neck, liver or kidney cancer. CDR3s include the opening cysteine and the closing phenylalanine or tryptophan. A D gene is named only where the DNA matches it firmly. Size values are once, few and many counts, or a class for expanded clones, and some rows have none.

TRBV11-2,few,TRBJ2-7,-,CASSPHQSGTYEQYF,TGTGCCAGCAGCCCTCATCAGAGTGGCACGTACGAGCAGTACTTC
TRBV28,once,TRBJ2-7,TRBD1,CASSSRDRRTTYEQYF,TGTGCCAGCAGTTCTAGGGACAGGAGGACGACATACGAGCAGTACTTC
TRBV14,-,TRBJ2-1,-,CASSQDEGARTTYHNEQFF,TGTGCCAGCAGCCAAGACGAGGGGGCAAGGACTACCTACCACAATGAGCAGTTCTTC
TRBV10-2,-,TRBJ2-1,TRBD2,CASRSGGPYQFF,TGCGCCAGTCGGTCGGGAGGCCCTTATCAGTTCTTC
TRBV15,-,TRBJ1-5,-,CATSRDMYTGSNQPQHF,TGTGCCACCAGCAGGGATATGTACACAGGGAGCAATCAGCCCCAGCATTTT
TRBV2,-,TRBJ2-7,-,CASSEVPSKEQYF,TGTGCCAGCAGTGAAGTGCCTAGTAAGGAGCAGTACTTC
TRBV9,-,TRBJ1-5,-,CASSVGPGTNQPQHF,TGTGCCAGCAGCGTAGGGCCAGGGACCAATCAGCCCCAGCATTTT
TRBV2,-,TRBJ2-7,-,CASREPPEEQYF,TGTGCCAGCAGGGAACCCCCGGAGGAGCAGTACTTC
TRBV28,-,TRBJ1-4,-,CASSLEIGITNEKLFF,TGTGCCAGCAGTTTGGAAATCGGGATAACTAATGAAAAACTGTTTTTT
TRBV7-9,-,TRBJ2-7,-,CASSLQSYEQYF,TGTGCCAGCAGCTTACAGAGCTACGAGCAGTACTTC
TRBV27,-,TRBJ2-2,-,CASSISLTGELFF,TGTGCCAGCAGCATAAGCCTCACCGGGGAGCTGTTTTTT
TRBV27,once,TRBJ2-2,TRBD1,CASSQRGGPSTGELFF,TGTGCCAGCAGTCAACGAGGGGGCCCCAGCACCGGGGAGCTGTTTTTT
TRBV4-3,once,TRBJ2-7,-,CASSQGEHSYYEQYF,TGCGCCAGCAGCCAGGGGGAACACAGTTACTACGAGCAGTACTTC
TRBV5-1,-,TRBJ2-2,-,CASSLYRRNTGELFF,TGCGCCAGCAGCTTGTACAGGCGGAACACCGGGGAGCTGTTTTTT
TRBV10-2,-,TRBJ2-1,-,CASSEETVRVNEQFF,TGCGCCAGCAGTGAAGAGACAGTGAGAGTCAATGAGCAGTTCTTC
TRBV4-3,-,TRBJ2-5,-,CASSQGSGETQYF,TGCGCCAGCAGCCAGGGCTCTGGGGAGACCCAGTACTTC
TRBV7-7,-,TRBJ2-1,TRBD1,CASSWGQGHSSYNEQFF,TGTGCTAGCTCCTGGGGACAGGGGCACAGCTCCTACAATGAGCAGTTCTTC
TRBV10-3,-,TRBJ1-1,-,CAISGWGTEAFF,TGTGCCATCAGTGGCTGGGGGACTGAAGCTTTCTTT
TRBV7-9,-,TRBJ2-2,-,CASSGVQPYTGELFF,TGTGCCAGCAGCGGTGTCCAGCCCTACACCGGGGAGCTGTTTTTT
TRBV29-1,-,TRBJ1-4,TRBD1,CSVGGLGGAIEKLFF,TGCAGCGTTGGTGGGTTAGGGGGCGCGATTGAAAAACTGTTTTTT
TRBV9,-,TRBJ2-1,-,CASSPGDRVHEQFF,TGTGCCAGCAGCCCCGGGGACCGCGTGCATGAGCAGTTCTTC
TRBV5-5,-,TRBJ2-2,-,CASSLTKVGILNTGELFF,TGTGCCAGCAGCTTGACCAAAGTAGGGATCCTGAACACCGGGGAGCTGTTTTTT
TRBV25-1,-,TRBJ2-5,-,CASQPWYQETQYF,TGTGCCAGCCAGCCTTGGTACCAAGAGACCCAGTACTTC
TRBV4-2,-,TRBJ2-5,-,CASSLGLASVYQETQYF,TGTGCCAGCAGCCTAGGGTTGGCTAGCGTATACCAAGAGACCCAGTACTTC
TRBV27,once,TRBJ2-1,TRBD2,CASSFSPPVVEGGNEQFF,TGTGCCAGCAGTTTCAGCCCACCGGTGGTAGAGGGAGGGAATGAGCAGTTCTTC
TRBV4-1,-,TRBJ2-1,-,CASSQVGQGPSATPGDEQFF,TGCGCCAGCAGCCAAGTCGGGCAGGGGCCTAGCGCCACTCCGGGCGATGAGCAGTTCTTC
TRBV28,-,TRBJ1-1,-,CASSSGLPEAFF,TGTGCCAGCAGTTCGGGACTTCCCGAAGCTTTCTTT
TRBV10-3,once,TRBJ2-7,-,CAISGNYEQYF,TGTGCCATCAGTGGAAACTACGAGCAGTACTTC
TRBV7-2,-,TRBJ1-1,-,CASSLISPGGRTEAFF,TGTGCCAGCAGCTTAATATCCCCGGGGGGCCGTACTGAAGCTTTCTTT
TRBV7-9,-,TRBJ1-1,-,CASSLGVGGAIGAFF,TGTGCCAGCAGCTTAGGGGTCGGCGGGGCCATCGGAGCTTTCTTT
TRBV27,few,TRBJ1-5,TRBD1,CASSFQGANQPQHF,TGTGCCAGCAGTTTCCAGGGGGCAAATCAGCCCCAGCATTTT
TRBV2,-,TRBJ2-3,-,CAPEGAVPYTQYF,TGTGCCCCGGAGGGGGCGGTACCTTATACGCAGTATTTT
TRBV9,medium-sized,TRBJ2-7,TRBD2,CASSAGLAGTTSSYEQYF,TGTGCCAGCAGCGCCGGACTAGCGGGTACTACAAGCTCCTACGAGCAGTACTTC
TRBV27,-,TRBJ2-1,TRBD1,CASRQGPGQVSGEQFF,TGTGCCAGCAGGCAGGGGCCCGGACAGGTTTCCGGCGAGCAGTTCTTC
TRBV27,-,TRBJ2-7,TRBD1,CASSYVGTGGDEQYF,TGTGCCAGCAGTTATGTGGGGACAGGGGGAGACGAGCAGTACTTC
TRBV4-3,-,TRBJ2-5,-,CASSQEARGLGETQYF,TGCGCCAGCAGCCAAGAGGCCAGGGGACTTGGAGAGACCCAGTACTTC
TRBV30,-,TRBJ2-7,TRBD1,CAWSPDRGHEQYF,TGTGCCTGGAGCCCGGACAGGGGCCACGAGCAGTACTTC
TRBV27,-,TRBJ1-3,-,CASSFGSSGNTIYF,TGTGCCAGCAGTTTCGGCAGTTCTGGAAACACCATATATTTT
TRBV2,-,TRBJ2-7,-,CASSDRGVHEQYF,TGTGCCAGCAGTGACAGGGGCGTCCACGAGCAGTACTTC
TRBV19,-,TRBJ2-7,TRBD2,CASSIVAGGDEQYF,TGTGCCAGTAGTATAGTAGCGGGAGGAGACGAGCAGTACTTC
TRBV28,-,TRBJ1-2,-,CASSLAGVDGYTF,TGTGCCAGCAGTTTAGCAGGGGTGGATGGCTACACCTTC
TRBV5-4,-,TRBJ2-5,-,CASSWDKEETQYF,TGTGCCAGCAGCTGGGACAAAGAAGAGACCCAGTACTTC
TRBV7-9,-,TRBJ2-2,TRBD1,CASSLDRPRTGELFF,TGTGCCAGCAGCTTGGACAGGCCTCGAACCGGGGAGCTGTTTTTT
TRBV28,-,TRBJ1-2,-,CASSHEGVMNYGYTF,TGTGCCAGCTCCCATGAAGGGGTAATGAACTATGGCTACACCTTC
TRBV6-5,-,TRBJ2-7,TRBD1,CASSYSTGTASYEQYF,TGTGCCAGCAGTTACTCGACTGGGACAGCATCCTACGAGCAGTACTTC
TRBV7-9,-,TRBJ2-1,-,CASSSPRADYNEQFF,TGTGCCAGCAGCTCGCCCAGAGCGGATTACAATGAGCAGTTCTTC
TRBV14,-,TRBJ1-5,TRBD1,CASSQEGDRRTQSNQPQHF,TGTGCCAGCAGCCAAGAGGGGGACAGAAGAACCCAGAGCAATCAGCCCCAGCATTTT
TRBV18,-,TRBJ1-6,-,CASSPTGWGDSPLHF,TGTGCCAGCTCACCCACAGGGTGGGGCGATTCACCCCTCCACTTT
TRBV7-6,-,TRBJ1-1,TRBD1,CASSSPGGANTEAFF,TGTGCCAGCAGCTCGCCAGGGGGCGCGAACACTGAAGCTTTCTTT
TRBV5-6,-,TRBJ2-7,-,CASSDPGDAYEQYF,TGTGCCAGCAGCGATCCCGGAGACGCCTACGAGCAGTACTTC
TRBV9,-,TRBJ1-4,-,CASSRGSTNEKLFF,TGTGCCAGCAGCAGGGGTTCAACTAATGAAAAACTGTTTTTT